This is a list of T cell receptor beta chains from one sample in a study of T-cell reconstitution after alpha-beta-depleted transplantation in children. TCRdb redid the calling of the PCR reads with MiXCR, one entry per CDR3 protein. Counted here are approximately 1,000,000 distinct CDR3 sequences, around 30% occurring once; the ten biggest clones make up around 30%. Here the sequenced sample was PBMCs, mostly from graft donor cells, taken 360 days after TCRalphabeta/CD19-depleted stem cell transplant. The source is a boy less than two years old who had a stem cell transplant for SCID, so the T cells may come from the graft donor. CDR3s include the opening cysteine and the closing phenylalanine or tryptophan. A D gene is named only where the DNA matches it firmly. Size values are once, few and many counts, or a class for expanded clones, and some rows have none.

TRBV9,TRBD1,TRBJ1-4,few,TGTGCCAGCAGCGAAGACCCCGGGACAGGAAATGAAAAACTGTTTTTT,CASSEDPGTGNEKLFF
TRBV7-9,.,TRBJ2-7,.,TGTGCCAGCAGCTCCCAGGGCCGAGGGGAGCAGTACTTC,CASSSQGRGEQYF
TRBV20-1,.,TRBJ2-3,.,TGCAGTGCTAGTACAGACCTTGGAACAGATACGCAGTATTTT,CSASTDLGTDTQYF
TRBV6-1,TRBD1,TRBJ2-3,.,TGTGCCAGCAGTCTCCGGGACAGAACCACAGATACGCAGTATTTT,CASSLRDRTTDTQYF
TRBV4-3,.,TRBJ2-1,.,TGCGCCAGCAGCCAAGATTTTTCCAGCGGAGATTACAATGAGCAGTTCTTC,CASSQDFSSGDYNEQFF
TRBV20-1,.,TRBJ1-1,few,TGCAGTGCTCATAATGGGGCATGGAACACTGAAGCTTTCTTT,CSAHNGAWNTEAFF
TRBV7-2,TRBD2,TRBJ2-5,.,TGTGCCAGCAGCTTACTAGCGGGGGGGCCGGAGACCCAGTACTTC,CASSLLAGGPETQYF
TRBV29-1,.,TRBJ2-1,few,TGCAGCGTTGAAGATGTGTCCAGGGGAGGCTTCTACAGTGAGCAGTTCTTC,CSVEDVSRGGFYSEQFF
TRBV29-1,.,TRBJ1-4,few,TGCAGCTTTAAAAACCTGGCTAATGAAAAACTGTTTTTT,CSFKNLANEKLFF
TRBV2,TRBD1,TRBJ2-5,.,TGTGCCAGCAGTGAAAGGGGGGACAGGGGAACTCAAGAGACCCAGTACTTC,CASSERGDRGTQETQYF
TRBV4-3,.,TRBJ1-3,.,TGCGCCAGCAGCCAAGTAAGGGGCGGAAACACCATATATTTT,CASSQVRGGNTIYF
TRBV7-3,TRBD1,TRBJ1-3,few,TGTGCCAGCAGCTTAAGACAGGGAGACTCTGGAAACACCATATATTTT,CASSLRQGDSGNTIYF
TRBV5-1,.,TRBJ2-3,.,TGCGCCAGCAGCCCGCGGGACTTCTCTTGGGGTACGCAGTATTTT,CASSPRDFSWGTQYF
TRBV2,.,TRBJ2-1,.,TGTGCCAGCATGGGGACGCTCGGGTTCTTC,CASMGTLGFF
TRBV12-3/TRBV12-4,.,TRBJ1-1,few,TGTGCCACCTCCCCGGCTGAAGCTTTCTTT,CATSPAEAFF
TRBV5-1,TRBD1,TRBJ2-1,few,TGCGCCAGCAGCTTAACCGGACAGGGGGTCGGTGAGCAGTTCTTC,CASSLTGQGVGEQFF
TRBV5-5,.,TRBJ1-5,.,TGTGCCAGCAGCTTCCAGGGTGGGGGCAATCAGCCCCAGCATTTT,CASSFQGGGNQPQHF
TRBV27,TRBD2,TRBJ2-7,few,TGTGCCAGCAGTTTAGTACTAGCGGGGGGGCCCTACGAGCAGTACTTC,CASSLVLAGGPYEQYF
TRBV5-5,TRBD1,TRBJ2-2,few,TGTGCCAGCAGCCCGGAGACAGGGGGCACCGGGGAGCTGTTTTTT,CASSPETGGTGELFF
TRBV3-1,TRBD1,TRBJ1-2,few,TGTGCCAGCAGCCCACGACAGGGGAATGGCTACACCTTC,CASSPRQGNGYTF
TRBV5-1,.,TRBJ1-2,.,TGCGCCAGCAGCCGTGTACTCCGGGGATCCAACTATGGCTACACCTTC,CASSRVLRGSNYGYTF
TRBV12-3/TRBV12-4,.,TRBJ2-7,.,TGTGCCAGCAGCTTGGGGACCCTCTCCTACGAGCAGTACTTC,CASSLGTLSYEQYF
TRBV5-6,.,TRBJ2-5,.,TGTGCCAGCCAACGGAACCAAGAGACCCAGTACTTC,CASQRNQETQYF
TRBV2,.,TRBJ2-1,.,TGTGCCGGGGGTGGGGACAATGAGCAGTTCTTC,CAGGGDNEQFF
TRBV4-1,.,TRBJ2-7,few,TGCGCCAGCAGCCAACCCGGGACGGCCACCACCGAGCAGTACTTC,CASSQPGTATTEQYF
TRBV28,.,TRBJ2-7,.,TGTGCCAGCGGTCTGTGCCAATACAGGAGGGGGGACTACGAGCAGTACTTC,CASGLCQYRRGDYEQYF
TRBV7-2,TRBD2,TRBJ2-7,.,TGTGCCAGCAGCTTGAGGCGGGGGGGCCCCTACGAGCAGTACTTC,CASSLRRGGPYEQYF
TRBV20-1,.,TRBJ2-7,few,TGCAGTGCTAGTAATCGGGAGACAGTTTCCTACGAGCAGTACTTC,CSASNRETVSYEQYF
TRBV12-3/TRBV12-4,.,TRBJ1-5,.,TGTGCCAGCAGTTGGACATCCAACTTCAATCAGCCCCAGCATTTT,CASSWTSNFNQPQHF
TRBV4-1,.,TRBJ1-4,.,TGCGCCAGCAGCCAAGTAGAGCCTTTGGATAATGAAAAACTGTTTTTT,CASSQVEPLDNEKLFF
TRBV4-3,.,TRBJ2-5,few,TGCGCCAGCAGCCCCTCGGGGGCCCGACGAGAGACCCAGTACTTC,CASSPSGARRETQYF
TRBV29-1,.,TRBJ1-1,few,TGCAGCGTTGAAAACGGGGCTGAAGCTTTCTTT,CSVENGAEAFF
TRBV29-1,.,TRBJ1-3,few,TGCAGCGTTGAGAGAGTCTCTGGAAACACCATATATTTT,CSVERVSGNTIYF
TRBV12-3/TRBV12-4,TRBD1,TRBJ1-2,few,TGTGCCAGCAGTCCCTCTCCGGGGCAGGGGGAGCGTGGCTACACCTTC,CASSPSPGQGERGYTF
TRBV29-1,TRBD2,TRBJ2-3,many,TGCAGCGTTTACGAGCGGGGGGCGTGGGATACGCAGTATTTT,CSVYERGAWDTQYF
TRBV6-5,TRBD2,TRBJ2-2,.,TGTGCCAGCAGTTACGGGACTAGAACCGGGGAGCTGTTTTTT,CASSYGTRTGELFF
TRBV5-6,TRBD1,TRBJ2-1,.,TGTGCCAGCAGCGCGGGACAGGGCGTACACAATGAGCAGTTCTTC,CASSAGQGVHNEQFF
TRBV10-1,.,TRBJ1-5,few,TGCGCCAGCAGTGAGTCGTGGCCGTTCAATCAGCCCCAGCATTTT,CASSESWPFNQPQHF
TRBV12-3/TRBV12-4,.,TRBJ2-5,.,TGTGCCAGCAGCGGGGGGACAGGTGAAAGGAAGACCCAGTACTTC,CASSGGTGERKTQYF
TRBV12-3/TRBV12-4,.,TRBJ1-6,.,TGTGCCAGCAGTTTGTTGGGGGCTAATTCACCCCTCCACTTT,CASSLLGANSPLHF
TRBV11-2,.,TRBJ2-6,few,TGTGCCAGCAGCTTTGGCCACTCTGGGGCCAACGTCCTGACTTTC,CASSFGHSGANVLTF
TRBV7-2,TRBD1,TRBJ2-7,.,TGTGCCAGCAGCTTCGGGGACAGACTCTACGAGCAGTACTTC,CASSFGDRLYEQYF
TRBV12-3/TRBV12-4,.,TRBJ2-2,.,TGTGCCAGCAGTCTCGTCGGGGCTGCCACCGGGGAGCTGTTTTTT,CASSLVGAATGELFF
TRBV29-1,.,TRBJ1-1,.,TGCAGCGAAACGCCCGGGGGGGGCACTGAAGCTTTCTTT,CSETPGGGTEAFF
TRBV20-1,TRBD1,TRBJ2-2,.,TGCAGTGCTAGGCCGAACAGGGGGGCGAACACCGGGGAGCTGTTTTTT,CSARPNRGANTGELFF
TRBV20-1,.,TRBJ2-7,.,TGCAGTGCTAAACCCTACGGGGTTTACGAGCAGTACTTC,CSAKPYGVYEQYF
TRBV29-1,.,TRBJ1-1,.,TGCAGCGTTATGGACGGCGGGAACACTGAAGCTTTCTTT,CSVMDGGNTEAFF
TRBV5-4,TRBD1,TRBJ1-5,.,TGTGCCAGCAGCTTGGGGACAGGGTTTCAGCCCCAGCATTTT,CASSLGTGFQPQHF
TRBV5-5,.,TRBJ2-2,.,TGTGCCAGCACCGTTGTTGTGGTGTCCGGGGAGCTGTTTTTT,CASTVVVVSGELFF
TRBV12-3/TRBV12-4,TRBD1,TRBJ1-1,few,TGTGCCAGCAGTTCACCCGGGACAGGGACCTTGAACACTGAAGCTTTCTTT,CASSSPGTGTLNTEAFF
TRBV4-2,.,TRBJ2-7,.,TGTGCCAGCAGCCAAGATAAGGGGGTTCGGTACTTC,CASSQDKGVRYF
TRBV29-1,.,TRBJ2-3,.,TGCAGCGTTACAGGGCGCTACACAGATACGCAGTATTTT,CSVTGRYTDTQYF
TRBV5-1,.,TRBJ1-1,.,TGCGCCAGCAGCTTGCAGCCCCCGGACACTGAAGCTTTCTTT,CASSLQPPDTEAFF
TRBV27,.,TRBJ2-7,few,TGTGCCAGCAGTTTATTGGGAAGAAAGGGACGTCCCAGGATCGAGCAGTACTTC,CASSLLGRKGRPRIEQYF
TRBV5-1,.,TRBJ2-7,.,TGCGCCAGCAGCTTTGGACAGTATGCCTACGAGCAGTACTTC,CASSFGQYAYEQYF
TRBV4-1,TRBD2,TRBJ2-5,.,TGCGCCAGCAGCCATCCGGGAGGTACCCAAGAGACCCAGTACTTC,CASSHPGGTQETQYF
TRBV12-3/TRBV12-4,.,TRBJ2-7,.,TGTGCCAGCAGTTTATCCGGGGGCGGTTCCTACGAGCAGTACTTC,CASSLSGGGSYEQYF
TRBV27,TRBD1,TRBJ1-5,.,TGTGCCAGCAGTATACAGGGGGGAGGCCAGCCCCAGCATTTT,CASSIQGGGQPQHF
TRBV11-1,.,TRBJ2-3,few,TGTGCCAGCAGCTTAGGCCGATGGGAGAGAGAGCCTGCAGATACGCAGTATTTT,CASSLGRWEREPADTQYF
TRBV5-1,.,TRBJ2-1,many,TGCGCCAGCAGCTCCACTTTAGCGCTTAGCTCCTACAATGAGCAGTTCTTC,CASSSTLALSSYNEQFF